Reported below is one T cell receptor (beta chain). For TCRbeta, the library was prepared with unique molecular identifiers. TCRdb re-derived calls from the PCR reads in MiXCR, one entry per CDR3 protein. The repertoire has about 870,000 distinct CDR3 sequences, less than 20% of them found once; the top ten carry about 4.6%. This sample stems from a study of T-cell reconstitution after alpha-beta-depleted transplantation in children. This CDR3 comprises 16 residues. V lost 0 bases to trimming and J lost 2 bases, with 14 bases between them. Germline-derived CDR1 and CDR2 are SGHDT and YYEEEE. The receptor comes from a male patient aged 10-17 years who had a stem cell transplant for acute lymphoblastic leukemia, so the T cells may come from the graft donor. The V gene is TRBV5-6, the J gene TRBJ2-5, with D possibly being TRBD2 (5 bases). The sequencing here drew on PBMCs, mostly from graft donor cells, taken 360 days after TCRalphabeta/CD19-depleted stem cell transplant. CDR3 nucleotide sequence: TGTGCCAGCAGCTTGGGGCCGCGAGGGCAACAAGAGACCCAGTACTTC. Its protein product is CASSLGPRGQQETQYF.